The T cell receptor beta chain described here comes from a study of shared clonotypes between healthy human individuals. The CDR3 is 11 amino acids. Germline values: CDR1 SGHVS, CDR2 FNYEAQ. V dropped 0 bases and J dropped 5 bases, with 1 base sitting between them. Produced via immunoSEQ multiplex PCR; TCRdb's table is partial and in-frame only. The table shows about 1 million clones, with under 80% occurring only once. This clone was detected once. Its antigen is not identified. Other DNA sequences of this sample code for an identical CDR3. General study findings and limits: An expected dependence of interdonor clonotype sharing on sequencing depth was noted.

V is TRBV7-6 and J is TRBJ2-5; no clear D gene. The TCR originated in a man in his late teens or twenties in good health. The specimen was memory CD4+ T cells sorted from blood. Subset noted: CD45RA-negative fraction. The CDR3 spells CASSLAETQYF. In DNA form, the CDR3 reads TGTGCCAGCAGCTTAGCCGAGACCCAGTACTTC.